This T cell receptor (beta chain) was sequenced during a study of T cells in Graves' hyperthyroidism and ophthalmopathy (dated by TCRdb to between 2019 and 2020). At the level of the whole study: Peripheral blood samples were taken at the time of initial diagnosis, prior to any treatment. The paper reports TCR Vbeta CDR3 sequencing of approximately 130 peripheral blood samples: some 41 ophthalmopathy, about 75 hyperthyroidism and around 17 progressor patients. The study also compared thyroid tissue and blood T-cell repertoires from a handful of Graves' hyperthyroidism patients. After sampling, hyperthyroidism patients received methimazole starting at 30 mg daily, and ophthalmopathy patients received high-dose intravenous methylprednisolone. The 95 to 100 discovery patients were randomly split 7:3 into training and test sets. TCR V-J signatures able to tell the groups apart were searched for in a discovery cohort of approximately 95 patients, of whom roughly 42 had Graves' ophthalmopathy and 55 to 65 had stable Graves' hyperthyroidism. Prospective prediction of ophthalmopathy was tested in an independent validation cohort of some 19 hyperthyroidism patients and 15 to 17 patients who later progressed to ophthalmopathy. The study at large found these results: In cross-validation, a model built on a 13 V-J signature told ophthalmopathy apart from stable hyperthyroidism with over 85% sensitivity and about 81% specificity, and in testing the same model reached 80%/75%. In validation, the model predicted progression to ophthalmopathy with about 71% sensitivity and over 72% specificity, a median of 6.5 months before onset. Sample size was not statistically predetermined, and blinding of investigators to group allocation was not performed. Blood samples also contained most of the expanded thyroid clonotypes (frequency above 0.001), which suggests that blood repertoires may reflect thyroid immune responses.

Graves' hyperthyroidism was defined as stable when no progression to ophthalmopathy occurred over 18 months of follow-up. The hyperthyroidism patients were between 18 and 65 years old and newly diagnosed, with a disease duration of less than 2 months. Any patient with an uncontrolled infection, another autoimmune disease, pregnancy or lactation was excluded. Diagnoses were based on clinical symptoms, serum thyroxine and TRAb, thyroid ultrasound and orbital computed tomography. PBMCs were isolated from approximately 10 ml of fresh peripheral blood by Ficoll-Paque density gradient centrifugation. Total RNA was extracted using Trizol reagent, and RNA quality was assessed on an Agilent 2100 Bioanalyzer. Sequences DFQATT (CDR1) and SNEGSKA (CDR2) are obtained from the germline V gene (reference sequence). V was cut back by 0 bases and J by 11 bases, leaving a gap of 14 bases between them. Reading from cysteine to phenylalanine, the CDR3 counts 13 amino acids. Kept here is only the CDR3 DNA, which spans 39 bases and is read in frame from base 1.

TCR beta CDR3 regions were amplified from RNA transcripts. For the first round of RT-PCR on the TCR CDR3, the HTBI primer set was used together with the Qiagen OneStep RT-PCR kit. Libraries were constructed in a second round of multiplex PCR, after which size selection and purification were carried out. Paired-end sequencing of the libraries was performed with 100 bp reads on an Illumina HiSeq2000. The authors' pipeline ran thus. SOAPnuke was used to process the raw data, removing reads that contained adapters or uncalled bases, had a mean Phred below 15, or lacked an exact match to the constant primer or identifier. High-quality paired reads were merged with COPE v1.2.5, and unique nucleotide sequences were defined as clonotypes. MiTCR v1.1 was used to align the clonotypes against IMGT TRBV, TRBD and TRBJ reference segments. The analysis was restricted to V-J combinations with a frequency above 0.0001, which together covered roughly 99% of the repertoires. The TCS score was defined as F50 (clonal expansion) divided by E x V (chaos), with BLOSUM62-based TCRdist calculated between CDR3 peptides within each V-J. Welch's t-statistics and random forest reduced 450 to 600 V-J features to under 15, which were used in a naive Bayes classifier (R e1071). TCRdb reran the public reads through fastp at Q25 and MiXCR, keeping productive beta chains. Every CDR3 protein is listed once, alongside the most common genes and DNA of its rows. TCRdb's processing, not the authors', yielded these V and J calls. This sample lists a few hundred thousand distinct CDR3 sequences; around 16% were detected once. The top ten hold under 8% of the sample.

As regards this clonotype: The antigen it recognizes is unknown. No quality values exist for individual bases; no much larger clone is one base distant.

The sample taken for sequencing was blood. The chain joins TRBV20-1 to TRBJ2-1; no D segment can be confidently identified. This clonotype originated in a woman aged 25 to 39 with Graves' hyperthyroidism. The CDR3: CSARDLGKPQQFF. The sequenced DNA: TGCAGTGCTAGAGACTTGGGGAAGCCGCAGCAGTTCTTC.